The 23 T cell receptor beta chains below come from one sample, sequenced in a study of T cell clusters in autoimmune cytopenias. Multiplex touch-down PCR amplified TRB using TRB-A and TRB-B pools in one tube. No DNA is given; TCRdb re-called the multiplex PCR reads and lists each CDR3 protein once. Its table lists thousands of distinct CDR3 sequences. TRB amplification used roughly 250 ng of peripheral blood genomic DNA. Sequencing was performed on peripheral blood. Receptor source: a human donor with an autoimmune cytopenia or autoimmune hepatitis (not recorded which).

This chain connects TRBV5-1 to TRBJ2-3; absent DNA, TCRdb's TRBD1 call cannot be checked. The germline V gene encodes CDR1 SGHRS and CDR2 YFSETQ. The CDR3 totals 14 residues. CDR3 in amino acids: CASRDSPSTDTQYF.

This clonotype is identified as medium-sized from frequency. The rearrangement joins TRBV6-5 to TRBJ2-7; TCRdb's assignment of TRBD1 cannot be checked, as there is no DNA. The CDR3 is made up of 16 amino acids. Germline V gene lookup returns CDR1 MNHEY and CDR2 SVGAGI. CDR3 sequence reads: CASSYGGGAGPNEQYF.

The rearrangement uses TRBV20-1 and TRBJ2-7; TCRdb names TRBD1, which stays unverified in the absence of DNA. This CDR3 has 15 amino acids. Germline CDR1 and CDR2: DFQATT and SNEGSKA (reference sequence). The CDR3 is CSARPSSSPPYEQYF.

The chain is built from TRBV20-1 and TRBJ1-1; TCRdb's D call, TRBD1, is unchecked because there is no DNA. The CDR3 has 17 amino acids. Per the germline V gene, CDR1 is DFQATT and CDR2 is SNEGSKA (reference sequence). CDR3 residues: CSARRLRDRGTNTEAFF.

The chain is built from TRBV6-2 or TRBV6-3 and TRBJ2-5; the TCRdb call, TRBD2, lacks DNA for checking. CDR1 MNHEY and CDR2 SVGEGT come from the germline V gene. CDR3 length: 16 residues. The CDR3 reads CASSGQALLYQETQYF.

Judged by frequency, this clonotype is medium-sized. CDR3 protein: CSARDLGGSSYNSPLHF. V is TRBV20-1 and J is TRBJ1-6. This CDR3 has 17 amino acids. Germline loops: CDR1 DFQATT, CDR2 SNEGSKA (reference sequence).

V is TRBV6-1 and J is TRBJ1-3. Germline values: CDR1 MNHNS, CDR2 SASEGT. The CDR3 loop spans 15 amino acids. The CDR3 sequence is CASSPDGFSGNTIYF.

The J gene is TRBJ2-1, the V gene TRBV6-5; as DNA is missing, the TRBD2 call by TCRdb cannot be tested. This CDR3 comprises 20 residues. Germline V gene sequence: CDR1 MNHEY, CDR2 SVGAGI. CDR3 sequence reads: CASILGHWTSGPRGYNEQFF.

This chain joins TRBV20-1 and TRBJ1-1; TCRdb's D call, TRBD1, is unchecked because there is no DNA. This CDR3 has 15 amino acids. From germline, CDR1 is DFQATT and CDR2 SNEGSKA (reference sequence). The CDR3 is CSARVRDRLNTEAFF.

CDR3 sequence: CASSPLRGTSGTPGTDTQYF. The chain employs TRBV27 and TRBJ2-3; TCRdb reports TRBD2, a call that lacks DNA to check it against. The CDR3 runs to 20 residues. Per the germline V gene, CDR1 is MNHEY and CDR2 is SMNVEV (reference sequence).

This clonotype registers medium-sized by frequency. The chain joins TRBV6-5 to TRBJ2-5; TCRdb picks TRBD1, but there is no DNA to check that call. CDR1 MNHEY and CDR2 SVGAGI come from the germline V gene. The CDR3 totals 18 residues. The CDR3 region is CASRSGQINVPYRETQYF.

This clonotype is labeled medium-sized based on frequency. The V call is TRBV19, the J call TRBJ1-3. CDR1 and CDR2 from the germline V gene are LNHDA and SQIVND (reference sequence). This CDR3 spans 14 amino acids. The CDR3 reads CASMISSSGNTIYF.

This clonotype is classed as medium-sized by frequency. CDR3: CASSSGVAGSYEQYF. The chain links TRBV5-1 to TRBJ2-7; TCRdb designates TRBD2, a call that cannot be tested without DNA. This CDR3 is built from 15 residues. Germline assignment: CDR1 SGHRS and CDR2 YFSETQ.

According to its frequency, this clonotype is medium-sized. The rearrangement uses TRBV19 and TRBJ1-3; TCRdb proposes TRBD1, but this gene call is untestable without DNA. CDR1 is LNHDA and CDR2 is SQIVND in the germline V gene (reference sequence). There are 15 residues in the CDR3. The CDR3 loop is CASSIRDRAGNTIYF.

The chain is built from TRBV20-1 and TRBJ2-5; lacking DNA, the TRBD1 call made by TCRdb goes unchecked. Germline CDR1 and CDR2: DFQATT and SNEGSKA (reference sequence). The CDR3 is 12 amino acids. This CDR3 reads CSVPGGGETQYF.

The chain carries TRBV6-6 and TRBJ2-3; TCRdb calls TRBD1, which cannot be checked without DNA. CDR3 size: 17 residues. Germline V CDR1 and CDR2: MNHNY, SVGAGI (reference sequence). CDR3 sequence: CASSYSGRASGTDTQYF.

This clonotype is deemed medium-sized by its frequency. The chain uses TRBV20-1 and TRBJ2-7. This CDR3 region has 15 residues. Germline V lookup: CDR1 DFQATT, CDR2 SNEGSKA (reference sequence). CDR3 protein: CSASSVPVSSYEQYF.

This chain uses TRBV20-1 with TRBJ2-5; the D call from TCRdb, TRBD2, cannot be confirmed without DNA. From germline, CDR1 is DFQATT and CDR2 SNEGSKA (reference sequence). The CDR3 runs to 19 residues. The CDR3 protein is CSAPRRLAGGPIVQETQYF.

V usage is TRBV5-1 and J usage is TRBJ2-1; the D call from TCRdb, TRBD2, cannot be confirmed without DNA. Germline V CDR1 and CDR2: SGHRS, YFSETQ. The CDR3 extends over 17 amino acids. CDR3 region: CASSSALAGAAYYEQFF. The entire variable domain, with the rest obtained from reference TRBV5-1 and TRBJ2-1, is as follows: KAGVTQTPRYLIKTRGQQVTLSCSPISGHRSVSWYQQTPGQGLQFLFEYFSETQRNKGNFPGRFSGRQFSNSRSEMNVSTLELGDSALYLCASSSALAGAAYYEQFFGPGTRLTVL.

Considering frequency, this clonotype is medium-sized. This rearrangement joins TRBV18 to TRBJ2-7; the TCRdb D gene call, TRBD2, has no DNA to confirm it. Germline V gives CDR1 KGHSH, CDR2 LQKENI. CDR3 size: 14 residues. CDR3 amino acids: CASSPPTRLGEQYF.

By frequency, this clonotype registers medium-sized. The chain uses TRBV29-1 and TRBJ2-1; TCRdb designates TRBD2, a call that cannot be tested without DNA. Per the germline V gene, CDR1 is SQVTM and CDR2 is ANQGSEA. The CDR3 contains 17 residues. CDR3 loop: CSAWGGTSGTLLGEQFF.

This clonotype is deemed medium-sized by its frequency. This chain uses TRBV6-5 with TRBJ2-7; TCRdb's D call of TRBD2 is untestable without DNA. The CDR3 has 14 amino acids. The V gene's germline CDR1 is MNHEY and CDR2 SVGAGI. The CDR3: CASISGGPSYEQYF.

Considering frequency, this clonotype is medium-sized (0.01 to 0.1%). The chain employs TRBV7-2 and TRBJ1-6; as DNA is missing, the TRBD1 call by TCRdb cannot be tested. The CDR3 sequence is 14 residues long. Germline CDR1 SGHTA, CDR2 FQGNSA. CDR3 amino acids: CASRSGTGNSPLHF.